This is a list of T cell receptor beta chains from one sample in a study of blood T cell repertoires in COVID-19. Assay: immunoSEQ multiplex PCR; the TCRdb copy retains only in-frame clones and omits some. The repertoire holds approximately 190,000 clones, with roughly four fifths as singletons. The sequencing input was peripheral blood. The source of these receptors is a man between 25 and 39 years old with active or convalescent COVID-19. The CDR3 runs from the conserved cysteine through the conserved F or W. The order of the fields is J gene, V gene, clone size, D gene, CDR3 protein, CDR3 DNA. A D gene is named only where the DNA matches it firmly. Expanded clones are given a class, and other clones once, few, many or no size at all.

J: TRBJ2-7; V: TRBV25-1; size: few; D: TRBD2; CDR3: CATRSGSQAYEQYF; DNA: TGTGCCACCCGCAGCGGGAGCCAGGCCTACGAGCAGTACTTC
J: TRBJ1-1; V: TRBV6-5; size: .; D: TRBD1; CDR3: CASSYLDRAGTEAFF; DNA: TGTGCCAGCAGTTACCTGGACAGGGCGGGAACTGAAGCTTTCTTT
J: TRBJ1-1; V: TRBV6-5; size: .; D: .; CDR3: CASSYSADMNTEAFF; DNA: TGTGCCAGCAGTTACTCTGCAGACATGAACACTGAAGCTTTCTTT
J: TRBJ2-7; V: TRBV11-2; size: .; D: .; CDR3: CASSLVAAGIRAYEQYF; DNA: TGTGCCAGCAGCTTGGTGGCTGCGGGGATCCGAGCCTACGAGCAGTACTTC
J: TRBJ2-1; V: TRBV19; size: .; D: TRBD2; CDR3: CASSSGGGADMGYNEQFF; DNA: TGTGCCAGTAGTAGTGGCGGGGGAGCCGACATGGGGTACAATGAGCAGTTCTTC
J: TRBJ2-2; V: TRBV5-1; size: .; D: TRBD2; CDR3: CASSVGLAGGANTGELFF; DNA: TGCGCCAGCAGCGTAGGACTAGCGGGAGGCGCGAACACCGGGGAGCTGTTTTTT
J: TRBJ1-5; V: TRBV13; size: .; D: .; CDR3: CASSQWNQPQHF; DNA: TGTGCCAGCAGCCAGTGGAATCAGCCCCAGCATTTT
J: TRBJ1-4; V: TRBV24-1; size: .; D: TRBD1; CDR3: CATSDRDSEKLFF; DNA: TGTGCCACCAGTGATCGGGACAGCGAAAAACTGTTTTTT
J: TRBJ2-7; V: TRBV10-3; size: .; D: TRBD1; CDR3: CAISEAGTGDSNEQYF; DNA: TGTGCCATCAGTGAAGCGGGGACAGGGGATAGTAACGAGCAGTACTTC
J: TRBJ2-1; V: TRBV27; size: .; D: .; CDR3: CASSLGQGFGEQFF; DNA: TGTGCCAGCAGTTTAGGTCAGGGGTTCGGTGAGCAGTTCTTC
J: TRBJ1-4; V: TRBV7-2; size: .; D: TRBD1; CDR3: CASSLVDREGEKLFF; DNA: TGTGCCAGCAGCTTAGTCGACAGGGAAGGTGAAAAACTGTTTTTT
J: TRBJ1-5; V: TRBV19; size: .; D: TRBD1; CDR3: CAGQGEGQPQHF; DNA: TGTGCGGGACAGGGGGAAGGGCAGCCCCAGCATTTT